This T cell receptor (beta chain) was sequenced in a study of shared clonotypes between healthy human individuals. Study information: Per donor, three plates held CD4 naive cells, three held CD4 memory, two held CD8 naive and one held CD8 memory.

There are a few counts of this clone. The donors, all of them Caucasian adults, lived in Nashville, Tennessee. The CD4+ fraction was divided into a CD45RA+ naive subset and a CD45RA-negative memory subset. The repertoire was sequenced with immunoSEQ multiplex PCR; TCRdb's copy has only in-frame clones and lacks some. The data hold 850,000 to 1,200,000 clones, with 75% observed a single time. The CDR3 contains 12 residues. CDR1 and CDR2 from the germline V gene are WSHSY and SAAADI. V lost 8 bases and J lost 4, with 10 bases in between. The TCR sequence derives from a man aged 18 to 29 in good health. This chain uses TRBV10-2 with TRBJ2-3; D is uncertain. Specimen: memory CD4+ T cells sorted from blood. Stated subset: CD45RA-negative fraction. The CDR3 bases are TGCGCCAGCGGAGATATTTCAGATACGCAGTATTTT. This translates into CASGDISDTQYF.